This entry is about one T cell receptor beta chain. What it binds is not known. The data were taken from a study of T cells in tuberculosis. Study as a whole: The T cells targeted glucose monomycolate, a mycobacterial lipid, via CD1B. Regarding the study as a whole: Shorter CDR3-alpha in active tuberculosis partly drove smaller distances.

This CDR3 has 21 residues. The junction had 16 bases not matched to a gene; V was cut back by 0 bases and J by 0 bases. Germline assignment: CDR1 LNHNV and CDR2 YYDKDF (reference sequence). Assay: immunoSEQ multiplex PCR; the TCRdb copy retains only in-frame clones and omits some. The top ten clones hold roughly 3.5% of a sample with roughly 40,000 clones, 95% of them seen once. Each donor contributed around 100,000 T cells on average, unsorted. The TCR originated in a donor under 30 with latent tuberculosis or without tuberculosis infection. The genes are TRBV15 and TRBJ2-7; 11 nucleotides line up with TRBD2. The specimen was PBMCs. The CDR3 DNA reads as TGTGCCACCAGCAGAGATGACGGGGGACTAGCGGCTTTGCGAAGCTCCTACGAGCAGTACTTC. This translates into CATSRDDGGLAALRSSYEQYF. Together with reference TRBV15 and TRBJ2-7, the CDR3 gives the full variable domain: DAMVIQNPRYQVTQFGKPVTLSCSQTLNHNVMYWYQQKSSQAPKLLFHYYDKDFNNEADTPDNFQSRRPNTSFCFLDIRSPGLGDTAMYLCATSRDDGGLAALRSSYEQYFGPGTRLTVT.